This T cell receptor beta chain was retrieved from a study of blood T cell repertoires in COVID-19. Whole-study context: Collection of acute and convalescent COVID-19 samples took place in the United States, Italy and Spain. PBMCs, B-cell-depleted T cells, or T cells provided the cDNA or gDNA that made up the material.

Authors' processing steps: It was from reference gene primer amplification that nucleated cell counts were estimated. Clones were read by immunoSEQ multiplex PCR, and TCRdb kept only the in-frame ones, dropping some. V, J and clone size reflect that table, while D and trimming were determined from the DNA. The sample lists under 200,000 clones, 87% occurring once. Those enrolled in Seattle joined during active infection and were followed longitudinally afterward. This CDR3 is built from 15 residues. CDR1 and CDR2 (germline): SGHNT, YYREEE (reference sequence). V lost 2 bases and J lost 1; bases outside the gene matches: 3.

This sequence joins TRBV5-4 and TRBJ2-3; the match to TRBD1 covers 8 bases. The TCR was taken from a woman in her sixties or seventies with COVID-19, enrolled during active disease. Specimen: peripheral blood. CDR3 amino acids: CASSFPGQGTDTQYF. In nucleotides, the CDR3 is TGTGCCAGCAGCTTTCCGGGACAGGGCACAGATACGCAGTATTTT.